This T cell receptor (beta chain) was identified during a study of T cell changes during pregnancy in multiple sclerosis. Unmatched junction bases numbered 10, after V lost 4 bases and J lost 7 bases. The length of the CDR3 is 14 residues. CDR1 is SGHNT, CDR2 YENEEA, per germline. The method was immunoSEQ multiplex PCR; TCRdb's version includes in-frame clones alone and lacks a portion of them. The top ten hold about 1.5% of the sample, which has fewer than 95,000 clones, approximately 90% seen once. The sequenced sample was peripheral blood, obtained in the first trimester of pregnancy. The TCR originated in a female donor in good health, enrolled as a control in a pregnancy study. The chain combines TRBV11-3 with TRBJ2-7, with 7 bases aligning to TRBD1. CDR3: CASSSATGTREQYF. CDR3 sequence (DNA): TGTGCCAGCAGCTCGGCGACAGGGACGAGGGAGCAGTACTTC.